This passage covers 8 T cell receptor beta chains from one sample sequenced in a study of blood T cell repertoires in COVID-19. The assay was immunoSEQ multiplex PCR, and TCRdb's table has in-frame clones only and misses some. Of around 110,000 clones in the sample, 70% to 85% were seen once. Sequenced material: peripheral blood. Receptors were obtained from a man aged 65 to 85 with active or convalescent COVID-19.

The chain couples TRBV7-9 to TRBJ2-3, with 7 bases aligning to TRBD2. This CDR3 contains 15 residues. With 0 bases clipped from V and 2 bases from J, the junction kept 2 bases outside the gene matches. Germline assignment: CDR1 SEHNR and CDR2 FQNEAQ (reference sequence). The DNA of the CDR3 is TGTGCCAGCAGCTTAGCAGCGGGGCTCACAGATACGCAGTATTTT. This codes for CASSLAAGLTDTQYF.

This clone was recorded only once. V gene TRBV3-1 (or the pseudogene TRBV3-2) combines with J gene TRBJ2-3; the match to TRBD2 covers 7 bases. CDR1 is LGHDT and CDR2 is YNNKEL in the germline V gene (reference sequence). The CDR3 length is 14 residues. J was trimmed by 7 bases and V by 2 bases; bases with no gene match: 6. The CDR3 nucleotides read TGTGCCAGCAGCCAAAGACGCGGGACTAATACGCAGTATTTT. It translates to CASSQRRGTNTQYF.

The chain recombines TRBV4-3 with TRBJ2-3; 11 bases align to TRBD2. This CDR3 comprises 17 residues. The germline V gene encodes CDR1 LGHNA and CDR2 YSLEER. The V and J ends lost 1 base and 5 bases, in that order; junction bases with no gene match: 8. CDR3 sequence reads: CASSQGLTSGIGDTQYF. The CDR3, as DNA: TGCGCCAGCAGCCAAGGTCTGACTAGCGGGATAGGAGATACGCAGTATTTT.

The V gene is TRBV12-3 or TRBV12-4, the J gene TRBJ1-1; the D is unclear. This CDR3 contains 12 residues. V lost 6 bases to trimming and J lost 7 bases, with 12 bases between them. CDR3 sequence (DNA): TGTGCCAGCAGCATTACAGTTCTTGAAGCTTTCTTT. Translated: CASSITVLEAFF.

The chain couples TRBV11-2 to TRBJ2-1, with 9 bases that match TRBD1. With 5 bases clipped from V and 4 bases from J, the junction kept 6 bases outside the gene matches. Germline V lookup: CDR1 SGHAT, CDR2 FQNNGV. CDR3 size: 15 residues. The CDR3 reads CASSAGTGIYNEQFF. The CDR3 DNA reads as TGTGCCAGCAGCGCCGGGACAGGGATATACAATGAGCAGTTCTTC. Filled out from reference TRBV11-2 and TRBJ2-1, the complete variable domain reads EAGVAQSPRYKIIEKRQSVAFWCNPISGHATLYWYQQILGQGPKLLIQFQNNGVVDDSQLPKDRFSAERLKGVDSTLKIQPAKLEDSAVYLCASSAGTGIYNEQFFGPGTRLTVL.

The chain employs TRBV9 and TRBJ2-7; 7 positions match TRBD1. The CDR3 sequence is 15 residues long. The V segment lost 0 bases and the J segment 2 bases; nucleotides outside the gene matches: 5. Germline V gene data show CDR1 as SGDLS and CDR2 as YYNGEE. The CDR3 sequence: CASSVGWTGAYEQYF. For the CDR3, the DNA is TGTGCCAGCAGCGTAGGGTGGACAGGAGCCTACGAGCAGTACTTC.

V and J are TRBV29-1 and TRBJ2-7, with TRBD2 matching 15 bases. V shed 6 bases and J 4 bases; nucleotides not matched to a gene: 1. Germline-derived CDR1 and CDR2 are SQVTM and ANQGSEA. This CDR3 region has 13 residues. As DNA, the CDR3 is TGCAGCGTCGGGACTAGCGGGGGGTACGAGCAGTACTTC. Protein product: CSVGTSGGYEQYF.

The J gene is TRBJ1-5, the V gene TRBV6-5; maybe TRBD1 (5 bases). Germline assignment: CDR1 MNHEY and CDR2 SVGAGI. V lost 6 bases to trimming and J lost 6 bases, with 18 bases between them. The CDR3 loop spans 15 amino acids. CDR3 amino acids: CASSPLEGRAQPQHF. The CDR3 DNA sequence: TGTGCCAGCAGCCCCTTGGAGGGGCGGGCTCAGCCCCAGCATTTT.